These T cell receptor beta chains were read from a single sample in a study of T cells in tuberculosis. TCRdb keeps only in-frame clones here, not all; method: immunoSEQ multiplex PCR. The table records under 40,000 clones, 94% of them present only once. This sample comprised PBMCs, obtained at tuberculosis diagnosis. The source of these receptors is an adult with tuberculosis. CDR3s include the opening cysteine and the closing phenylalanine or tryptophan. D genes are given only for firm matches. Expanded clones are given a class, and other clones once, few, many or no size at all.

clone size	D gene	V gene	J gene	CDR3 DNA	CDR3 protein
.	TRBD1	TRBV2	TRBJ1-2	TGTGCCAGCAGTGAAGTAGGACAGGTCGTGGTTGGATTC	CASSEVGQVVVGF
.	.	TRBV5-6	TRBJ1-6	TGTGCCAGCAGCGGATTACAGGGTTATAATTCACCCCTCCACTTT	CASSGLQGYNSPLHF
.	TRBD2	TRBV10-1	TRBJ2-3	TGCGCCAGCAGTGAGTCGGGACTAGCGTTCTCTGCTACGCAGTATTTT	CASSESGLAFSATQYF
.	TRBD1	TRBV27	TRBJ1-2	TGTGCCAGCAGTCCAAGACAGGGGGCGGGCTATGGCTACACCTTC	CASSPRQGAGYGYTF
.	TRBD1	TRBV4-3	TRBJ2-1	TGCGCCAGCAGCCAGACGGAAGGACAGGGGAACCCCTACAATGAGCAGTTCTTC	CASSQTEGQGNPYNEQFF
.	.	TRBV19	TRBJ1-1	TGTGCCAGTAGTTTCGACACCCAGAACACTGAAGCTTTCTTT	CASSFDTQNTEAFF
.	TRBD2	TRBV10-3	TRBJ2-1	TGTGCCATCAGGACTAGCGGGCCTTACAATGAGCAGTTCTTC	CAIRTSGPYNEQFF
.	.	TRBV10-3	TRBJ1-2	TGTGCCATCAGTGACACCACCGCCCCCGGGACACCTGAAAGCTATGGCTACACCTTC	CAISDTTAPGTPESYGYTF
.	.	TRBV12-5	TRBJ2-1	TGTGCTAGTGGTTTAATCCGCGGGGGCGCCCTCCCGGACCCCGAGCAGTTCTTC	CASGLIRGGALPDPEQFF
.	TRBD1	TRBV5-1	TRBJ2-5	TGCGCCAGCAGCTCGACAGGGGTAGAGTACCAAGAGACCCAGTACTTC	CASSSTGVEYQETQYF
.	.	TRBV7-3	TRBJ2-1	TGTGCCAGCAGCTCCACAGTGGACTCCTACAATGAGCAGTTCTTC	CASSSTVDSYNEQFF
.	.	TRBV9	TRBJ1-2	TGTGCCAGCAGCGCCCGCGCGGGGGGGGTTGGCTATGGCTACACCTTC	CASSARAGGVGYGYTF
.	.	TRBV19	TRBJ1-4	TGTGCCAGTAGTGGGCGGACAGCAACTAATGAAAAACTGTTTTTT	CASSGRTATNEKLFF
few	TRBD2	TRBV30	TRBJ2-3	TGTGCCTGGAGTGTACTAGCGGGGAGATCAGATACGCAGTATTTT	CAWSVLAGRSDTQYF
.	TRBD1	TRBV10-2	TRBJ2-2	TGCGCCAGCAACGTAGTAGGGGCAGGGGGTTATACCGGGGAGCTGTTTTTT	CASNVVGAGGYTGELFF
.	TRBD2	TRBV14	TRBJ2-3	TGTGCCAGCAGCCCTCTGGCGGGGGGGCAGGTAGATACGCAGTATTTT	CASSPLAGGQVDTQYF
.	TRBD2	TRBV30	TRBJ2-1	TGTGCGGCGGGGGGGGCCAGAAATGAGCAGTTCTTC	CAAGGARNEQFF
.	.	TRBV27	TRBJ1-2	TGTGCCAGCAGTTTAAACGGGGACTCGGACGGCTACACCTTC	CASSLNGDSDGYTF
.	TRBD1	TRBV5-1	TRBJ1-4	TGCGCCAGCACGGACAGGTTGGGTGAAAAACTGTTTTTT	CASTDRLGEKLFF
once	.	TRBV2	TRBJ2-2	TGTGCCAGCAGTCAAACTGGTGTCACCGGGGAGCTGTTTTTT	CASSQTGVTGELFF
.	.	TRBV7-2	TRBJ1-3	TGTGCCAGCAGCCCGGCGGGGGGAAACACCATATATTTT	CASSPAGGNTIYF
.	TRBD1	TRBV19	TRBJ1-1	TGTGCCAGTAGTAGTGTCGACAGGGTTGACACTGAAGCTTTCTTT	CASSSVDRVDTEAFF
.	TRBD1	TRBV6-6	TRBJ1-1	TGTGCCAGCAGTTACAGCAGGGGGTCTGAAGCTTTCTTT	CASSYSRGSEAFF
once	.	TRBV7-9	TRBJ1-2	TGTGCCAGCAGCGTTATGGGCCGCAAGAGCTATGGCTACACCTTC	CASSVMGRKSYGYTF
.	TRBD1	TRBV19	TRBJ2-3	TGTGCCAGTAGTATAGCCGGGACAGGTAGCACAGATACGCAGTATTTT	CASSIAGTGSTDTQYF
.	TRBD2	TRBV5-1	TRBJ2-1	TGCGCCAGCAGCTCGAGTCCGACTAGCGGATACAATGAGCAGTTCTTC	CASSSSPTSGYNEQFF
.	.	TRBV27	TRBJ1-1	TGTGCCAGCAGTTTAAACAGGAATACTGAAGCTTTCTTT	CASSLNRNTEAFF
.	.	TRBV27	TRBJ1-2	TGTGCCCGAGCGGGGGGGGATGGGGTCACTGGCTACACCTTC	CARAGGDGVTGYTF
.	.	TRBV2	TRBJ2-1	TGTGCCAGCAGTGAATCTGGGCGGGACCGGTTCTTC	CASSESGRDRFF
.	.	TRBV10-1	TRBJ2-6	TGCGCCAGCAGTGAAATTAGGGGGTGGTCTGGGGCCAACGTCCTGACTTTC	CASSEIRGWSGANVLTF